Listed here are 23 T cell receptor beta chains from one sample, sequenced in a study of cytomegalovirus exposure and HLA in healthy donors. Sequencing was performed with immunoSEQ multiplex PCR; in TCRdb, only in-frame clones are kept and a portion is missing. The sample contains 95,000 to 150,000 clones, 89% of which appear only once. Specimen: PBMCs. The receptor set was obtained from a woman aged 18 to 35 in good health and CMV-seronegative.

The chain is built from TRBV7-6 and TRBJ1-2; 12 positions agree with TRBD1. V lost 8 bases to trimming and J lost 8 bases; unmatched junction nucleotides: 15. Germline V gene data show CDR1 as SGHVS and CDR2 as FNYEAQ. The CDR3 totals 16 residues. The CDR3, as DNA: TGTGCCAGCTCTCCGCAAAACCGGGACAGGGGGCTCGGCTACACCTTC. Translation: CASSPQNRDRGLGYTF.

This chain joins TRBV6-1 and TRBJ1-2, with 9 bases lining up with TRBD1. CDR1 is MNHNS, CDR2 SASEGT, per germline. Losses at the gene ends were 3 bases for V and 4 bases for J; bases not matched to a gene: 3. This CDR3 comprises 14 residues. The CDR3 DNA reads TGTGCCAGCAGTGAGGGACAGGGTACCTATGGCTACACCTTC. Protein: CASSEGQGTYGYTF.

The chain joins TRBV28 to TRBJ2-5; tentatively, D is TRBD1 (6 bases). V was shortened by 4 bases and J by 0 bases, with 9 bases between the two germline ends. The CDR3 runs to 14 residues. Germline CDR1 and CDR2: MDHEN and SYDVKM. The CDR3 reads CASSSGQNQETQYF. The CDR3 nucleotides read TGTGCCAGCAGTTCCGGACAGAACCAAGAGACCCAGTACTTC.

V and J are TRBV2 and TRBJ1-5; D is possibly TRBD1 (6 bases). This CDR3 is 15 amino acids long. Germline loops: CDR1 SNHLY, CDR2 FYNNEI. V lost 8 bases to trimming and J lost 7 bases, with 21 bases between them. The CDR3 is CASRAGDITGQPQHF. CDR3 DNA sequence: TGTGCCAGCCGGGCAGGGGATATCACGGGGCAGCCCCAGCATTTT.

The V and J genes are TRBV6-1 and TRBJ1-3; D uncertain. The CDR3 has 16 amino acids. CDR1 and CDR2 from the germline V gene are MNHNS and SASEGT. Trimming pared 1 base from V and 1 base from J, leaving 11 bases between. The CDR3 region is CASSEVTEFSGNTIYF. CDR3 bases: TGTGCCAGCAGTGAAGTAACAGAATTTTCTGGAAACACCATATATTTT.

The V gene is TRBV2, the J gene TRBJ2-7; 8 nucleotides match TRBD1. The V gene's germline CDR1 is SNHLY and CDR2 FYNNEI. The CDR3 is 12 amino acids. The ends lost 10 bases at V and 4 bases at J; junction bases unmatched: 6. CDR3 region: CATLDRGYEQYF. The CDR3 DNA sequence: TGTGCCACTTTAGACAGGGGTTACGAGCAGTACTTC.

The J gene is TRBJ2-3, the V gene TRBV10-3, with 9 bases matching TRBD2. Germline V lookup: CDR1 ENHRY, CDR2 SYGVKD. Trimming at V came to 6 bases and at J to 4 bases, leaving 5 bases not matched to a gene. The CDR3 length is 14 residues. CDR3 loop: CAIRAGGAADTQYF. In nucleotides, the CDR3 is TGTGCCATCAGGGCGGGAGGGGCCGCAGATACGCAGTATTTT.

The V and J genes are TRBV7-9 and TRBJ1-5; D perhaps matches TRBD1 (6 bases). The V gene's germline CDR1 is SEHNR and CDR2 FQNEAQ (reference sequence). This CDR3 spans 14 amino acids. V lost 7 bases and J 5 bases, leaving 15 bases between the germline ends. The CDR3 DNA follows: TGTGCCAGCAATTGGAGGGGGGGGGATCAGCCCCAGCATTTT. Translating it yields CASNWRGGDQPQHF.

This chain links TRBV28 with TRBJ2-1; 9 nucleotides align to TRBD1. This CDR3 region has 15 residues. V lost 2 bases to trimming and J lost 8 bases; unmatched junction nucleotides: 7. Germline V gene sequence: CDR1 MDHEN, CDR2 SYDVKM. Here the CDR3 reads CASSLRDRELDEQFF. As DNA, the CDR3 is TGTGCCAGCAGTTTAAGGGACAGGGAACTTGATGAGCAGTTCTTC. The variable domain in full, completed from reference TRBV28 and TRBJ2-1, reads DVKVTQSSRYLVKRTGEKVFLECVQDMDHENMFWYRQDPGLGLRLIYFSYDVKMKEKGDIPEGYSVSREKKERFSLILESASTNQTSMYLCASSLRDRELDEQFFGPGTRLTVL.

The chain uses TRBV7-9 and TRBJ2-3; D is possibly TRBD2 (7 bases). CDR3 length equals 17 residues. Germline loops: CDR1 SEHNR, CDR2 FQNEAQ (reference sequence). Trimming removed 4 bases at V and 0 bases at J, with 17 bases between. CDR3 in amino acids: CASSSTGGGASTDTQYF. The CDR3 DNA sequence: TGTGCCAGCAGCTCCACCGGTGGGGGGGCTAGCACAGATACGCAGTATTTT.

The chain has TRBV10-1 and TRBJ1-2; weak D call: TRBD1 (6 bases). The ends were cut back, 3 bases at V and 7 bases at J, with 15 bases in the middle. The CDR3 contains 14 residues. CDR1 is WNHNN, CDR2 SYGVQD, per germline (reference sequence). The CDR3 region has the DNA TGCGCCAGCAGTGAAGTAGGGGGTGAGATTGGCTACACCTTC. It specifies CASSEVGGEIGYTF.

CDR3 sequence (DNA): TGTGCCAGCAGCTTACGACAGGCAGACCTGTATGGCTACACCTTC. Encoded protein: CASSLRQADLYGYTF. The rearrangement links TRBV5-6 to TRBJ1-2; TRBD1 is a possible D gene (6 bases). Germline CDR1 is SGHDT and CDR2 is YYEEEE. Trimming removed 2 bases from V and 5 bases from J, with 16 bases in between. This CDR3 region has 15 residues.

The chain uses TRBV4-3 and TRBJ2-1; 8 bases align to TRBD2. The J segment lost 9 bases and the V segment lost 3 bases, leaving 10 bases of the junction unmatched. CDR3 size: 15 residues. CDR1 and CDR2 from the germline V gene are LGHNA and YSLEER. CDR3 coding DNA: TGCGCCAGCAGCCAGGACTATGGACTAGCTATTGAGCAGTTCTTC. This translates into CASSQDYGLAIEQFF.

The rearrangement links TRBV10-2 to TRBJ2-3, with D possibly being TRBD1 (5 bases). The CDR3 totals 15 residues. The V end was cut by 5 bases, the J end by 2 bases, with 14 bases between. Germline V gene data show CDR1 as WSHSY and CDR2 as SAAADI. CDR3 residues: CASSPRQRTTDTQYF. The CDR3, as DNA: TGCGCCAGCAGTCCCCGACAGAGAACCACAGATACGCAGTATTTT.

The V gene is TRBV28, the J gene TRBJ2-1; no clear D. This CDR3 spans 15 amino acids. Germline V gene lookup returns CDR1 MDHEN and CDR2 SYDVKM. V lost 3 bases and J 8 bases, leaving 17 bases between the germline ends. The CDR3 nucleotides read TGTGCCAGCAGTTTTACTTCTAGTTACGGTGATGAGCAGTTCTTC. Residues: CASSFTSSYGDEQFF.

This clone showed up just a few times. The junction shows a germline mismatch at one end, possibly a read error. The rearrangement uses TRBV7-2 and TRBJ1-2; D may be TRBD1 (5 bases). The CDR3 has 12 amino acids. Germline V gives CDR1 SGHTA, CDR2 FQGNSA. The CDR3 loop reads CASSRDANYRSF. The CDR3 DNA reads as TGTGCCAGCAGCCGAGACGCGAACTACAGGAGCTTC.

The rearrangement uses TRBV14 and TRBJ1-5; 7 nucleotides line up with TRBD1. This CDR3 has 15 residues. Trimming at V came to 1 base and at J to 6 bases, leaving 6 bases not matched to a gene. The germline CDR1 and CDR2 sequences are SGHDN and FVKESK. In DNA form, the CDR3 reads TGTGCCAGCAGCCAAGCCTCGACAGGGCGTCAGCCCCAGCATTTT. It encodes CASSQASTGRQPQHF.

This clone has a single count. The chain employs TRBV6-1 and TRBJ2-1; 7 nucleotides align to TRBD2. V was pared by 4 bases and J by 8 bases, with 14 bases of the junction left unmatched. The CDR3 is 16 residues long. Per germline, CDR1 MNHNS and CDR2 SASEGT. CDR3 in DNA: TGTGCCAGCAGTGCCGGCGGAGGGAGGGTCGCACATGAGCAGTTCTTC. The encoded protein is CASSAGGGRVAHEQFF.

The chain links TRBV7-2 to TRBJ2-3; D gene uncertain. Germline loops: CDR1 SGHTA, CDR2 FQGNSA. This CDR3 is built from 15 residues. Deletions cut 1 base from V and 1 base from J, with 9 bases between. The CDR3 protein is CASSLGLGGTDTQYF. CDR3 in DNA: TGTGCCAGCAGCTTAGGGCTAGGCGGCACAGATACGCAGTATTTT.

This chain joins TRBV7-2 and TRBJ2-2; 7 positions match TRBD2. The length of the CDR3 is 16 residues. J was trimmed by 0 bases and V by 5 bases; bases with no gene match: 6. Germline V gives CDR1 SGHTA, CDR2 FQGNSA. The CDR3 bases are TGTGCCAGCAGCCAGGGTGGACTAGCGAACACCGGGGAGCTGTTTTTT. It translates to CASSQGGLANTGELFF.

V usage is TRBV7-9 and J usage is TRBJ1-5; D is ambiguous. The CDR3 contains 13 residues. Trimming removed 5 bases at V and 0 bases at J, with 5 bases between. CDR1 is SEHNR and CDR2 is FQNEAQ in the germline V gene (reference sequence). The chain's CDR3 is CASSINSNQPQHF. The CDR3 coding sequence is TGTGCCAGCAGCATTAATAGCAATCAGCCCCAGCATTTT.

V and J are TRBV29-1 and TRBJ1-1, with 9 bases aligning to TRBD1. Germline CDR1 SQVTM, CDR2 ANQGSEA. This CDR3 region has 13 residues. V shed 6 bases, J shed 4 bases, and the junction held 6 bases outside the gene matches. In DNA form, the CDR3 reads TGCAGCGTGGGGACAGGGTCTATCACTGAAGCTTTCTTT. Residues: CSVGTGSITEAFF.

The chain is built from TRBV25-1 and TRBJ2-2; 9 bases are a match to TRBD2. The V gene end was trimmed by 2 bases and the J gene end by 3 bases; junction bases not matched to a gene: 10. This CDR3 is built from 18 residues. Germline CDR1 is MGHDK and CDR2 is SYGVNS. CDR3 region: CASSENGRREGDTGELFF. In DNA, the CDR3 is TGTGCCAGCAGTGAAAATGGGAGGCGGGAGGGCGACACCGGGGAGCTGTTTTTT.